The subject of this entry is one TCR beta chain. Antigen unknown. This entry comes from a study of cytomegalovirus exposure and HLA in healthy donors. Germline V lookup: CDR1 SQVTM, CDR2 ANQGSEA. V dropped 7 bases and J dropped 5; count of bases not matched to a gene: 9. This CDR3 region has 14 residues. The donors belonged to the approximately 130-subject validation cohort, separate from the roughly 650-subject first cohort. Study conclusions and caveats: In a later analysis, first-cohort TCR clusters were found to tend to co-occur in the 100 to 150 validation repertoires. It was about 150 TCR beta chains that were listed as cytomegalovirus-associated. Most TCR sequences showed up rarely, but some public TCRs showed up in many donors.

Produced via immunoSEQ multiplex PCR; TCRdb's table is partial and in-frame only. The data show some 150,000 clones, about 86% seen once. Source material: PBMCs. The V call is TRBV29-1, the J call TRBJ2-2; 8 bases line up with TRBD1. The TCR sequence derives from a woman in her twenties or thirties in good health and CMV-seronegative. The CDR3 loop is CSAETRGRTGELFF. The CDR3 bases are TGCAGCGCCGAAACCAGGGGGCGTACCGGGGAGCTGTTTTTT.